This entry lists 3 T cell receptor beta chains sequenced from one sample in a study of technical replicates of blood from a few donors. The table came from immunoSEQ multiplex PCR; TCRdb's copy has only in-frame clones and leaves some out. The table lists 75,000 to 95,000 clones, 95% of them singletons. Sequenced sample: T cells isolated from PBMCs. The receptors were gathered from a human donor in good health.

The gene calls are TRBV10-1 and TRBJ1-2; 8 bases agree with TRBD1. CDR3 size: 13 residues. Germline values: CDR1 WNHNN, CDR2 SYGVQD (reference sequence). J gave up 7 bases and V 5 bases, and 6 bases lay outside the gene matches. CDR3 in amino acids: CASSSDRVAGYTF. In DNA form, the CDR3 reads TGCGCCAGCAGTTCGGACAGGGTTGCTGGCTACACCTTC.

The rearrangement links TRBV10-3 to TRBJ2-1, with 9 bases that match TRBD2. The trim removed 7 bases at V and 0 bases at J, leaving 7 bases unmatched. This CDR3 is built from 16 residues. CDR1 is ENHRY and CDR2 is SYGVKD in the germline V gene. CDR3: CAITPGLASSYNEQFF. As DNA, the CDR3 is TGTGCCATCACCCCCGGACTAGCGAGCTCCTACAATGAGCAGTTCTTC.

This sequence joins TRBV28 and TRBJ1-1; D unclear. The CDR3 consists of 16 residues. V shed 1 base and J shed 4 bases, with 16 bases lying between them. Per germline, CDR1 MDHEN and CDR2 SYDVKM. The CDR3 spells CASSLLVRNRGTEAFF. CDR3 DNA sequence: TGTGCCAGCAGTTTATTGGTCAGAAATCGCGGCACTGAAGCTTTCTTT.